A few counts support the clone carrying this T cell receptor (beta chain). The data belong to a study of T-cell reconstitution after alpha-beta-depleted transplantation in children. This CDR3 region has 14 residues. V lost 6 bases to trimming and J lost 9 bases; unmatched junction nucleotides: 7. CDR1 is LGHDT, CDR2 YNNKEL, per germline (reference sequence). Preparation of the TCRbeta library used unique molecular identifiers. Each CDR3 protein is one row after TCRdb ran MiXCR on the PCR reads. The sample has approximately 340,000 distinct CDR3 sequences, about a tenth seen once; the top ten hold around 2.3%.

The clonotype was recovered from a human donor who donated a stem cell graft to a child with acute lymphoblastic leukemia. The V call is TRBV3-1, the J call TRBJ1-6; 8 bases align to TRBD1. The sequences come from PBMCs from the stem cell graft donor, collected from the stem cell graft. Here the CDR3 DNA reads TGTGCCAGCAGGATGGGACAGGCCTCTTCACCCCTCCACTTT. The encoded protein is CASRMGQASSPLHF.